A single sample gave rise to the 8 T cell receptor beta chains below, sequenced in a study of persistence of HIV-infected CD4 T cells. These receptors' targets are unknown. This was the immunoSEQ version 4 assay in survey mode. TCRdb keeps only in-frame clones here, not all; method: immunoSEQ multiplex PCR. The table records roughly 34,000 clones, around 76% of them present only once. Lysates of CMV-infected fibroblasts at around 9.1 ug/mL stimulated these cells. CD40L/CD69 double-negative CD45RO-high memory CD4+ T cells were collected. This material consisted of CD4+ T cells sorted from PBMCs after approximately 19-hour stimulation, taken from a patient who received antiretroviral therapy. The receptor source for this set is an adult woman with HIV who was CMV-seropositive.

The chain is built from TRBV6-5 and TRBJ1-2; 7 nucleotides line up with TRBD1. Trimming at V came to 11 bases and at J to 2 bases, leaving 8 bases not matched to a gene. This CDR3 is built from 13 residues. CDR1 MNHEY and CDR2 SVGAGI come from the germline V gene. CDR3 in DNA: TGTGCCGTACAAGACAGGGCCAACTATGGCTACACCTTC. It is translated as CAVQDRANYGYTF.

This clone came up a few times. The chain links TRBV28 to TRBJ1-1, with a tentative D call TRBD1 (6 bases). The CDR3 length is 13 residues. V was pared by 10 bases and J by 0 bases, with 12 bases between. The germline V gene has CDR1 MDHEN and CDR2 SYDVKM. CDR3 DNA: TGTGCCACCAACAGGGTTATGAACACTGAAGCTTTCTTT. It encodes CATNRVMNTEAFF.

The chain uses TRBV5-1 and TRBJ2-7; D call uncertain. The CDR3 contains 14 residues. Germline CDR1 reads SGHRS; CDR2 reads YFSETQ. V was cut by 1 base and J by 2 bases, with 10 bases left in between. In DNA, the CDR3 is TGCGCCAGCAGCTTGTGGCAGGACGCCTACGAGCAGTACTTC. Protein product: CASSLWQDAYEQYF. Full variable domain (remainder filled in from reference TRBV5-1 and TRBJ2-7): KAGVTQTPRYLIKTRGQQVTLSCSPISGHRSVSWYQQTPGQGLQFLFEYFSETQRNKGNFPGRFSGRQFSNSRSEMNVSTLELGDSALYLCASSLWQDAYEQYFGPGTRLTVT.

The gene calls are TRBV19 and TRBJ1-5; D is ambiguous. Trimming stripped 3 bases from V and 0 bases from J, with 9 bases between. Germline assignment: CDR1 LNHDA and CDR2 SQIVND (reference sequence). The CDR3 is 15 amino acids. The CDR3 is CASSIRADSNQPQHF. The CDR3 DNA reads as TGTGCCAGTAGTATTAGGGCAGATAGCAATCAGCCCCAGCATTTT.

The chain employs TRBV3-1 (or the pseudogene TRBV3-2) and TRBJ2-1; no definite D call. With 1 base removed from V and 7 bases from J, the gap between germline ends came to 5 bases. CDR1 is LGHDT, CDR2 YNNKEL, per germline (reference sequence). CDR3 size: 12 residues. CDR3 sequence reads: CASSQGGNEQFF. The CDR3 DNA reads TGTGCCAGCAGCCAAGGGGGAAATGAGCAGTTCTTC.

This chain connects TRBV28 to TRBJ1-2; 7 bases line up with TRBD1. The CDR3 is 14 amino acids. The V gene's germline CDR1 is MDHEN and CDR2 SYDVKM. After removal of 5 bases from V and 1 base from J, the junction contained 4 bases not matched to a gene. CDR3 amino acids: CASSPGQSNYGYTF. The CDR3 DNA follows: TGTGCCAGCAGTCCGGGACAGAGTAACTATGGCTACACCTTC.

The chain joins TRBV6-5 to TRBJ1-2, with 10 bases that match TRBD1. CDR3 size: 15 residues. Germline V gene sequence: CDR1 MNHEY, CDR2 SVGAGI. Unmatched junction bases numbered 10, after V lost 6 bases and J lost 6 bases. CDR3 protein: CASSASGTGDHGYTF. The CDR3 region has the DNA TGTGCCAGCAGCGCGTCCGGGACAGGGGATCATGGCTACACCTTC.

J is TRBJ2-1 and V is TRBV10-3, with TRBD2 identical over 7 bases. Germline V gene sequence: CDR1 ENHRY, CDR2 SYGVKD. This CDR3 comprises 14 residues. The V and J ends lost 7 bases and 5 bases, in that order; junction bases with no gene match: 8. The CDR3 reads CAIKPASGDNEQFF. CDR3 nucleotides: TGTGCCATCAAACCGGCTAGCGGAGACAATGAGCAGTTCTTC.